This T cell receptor (beta chain) was captured by sequencing in a study of shared clonotypes between healthy human individuals. Study-level background: Those who served as donors were a couple of women and three men between the ages of 18 and 49. Findings and limits, study-wide: The study generally estimated greater richness for naive than memory subsets.

At the deep level, the assay was run. Assay: immunoSEQ multiplex PCR; the TCRdb copy retains only in-frame clones and omits some. The sample has some 500,000 clones; roughly 95% are singletons. J lost 2 bases, V lost 2 bases, and 8 bases had no gene match. The CDR3 consists of 16 residues. Germline CDR1 and CDR2: SGHRS and YFSETQ. This clone has just one count. Its antigen is not known. Source material: naive CD4+ T cells sorted from blood. Described subset: CD45RA+ positively selected. The V call is TRBV5-1, the J call TRBJ2-7, with 9 bases fitting TRBD2. This receptor was taken from a woman in her 30s in good health. The CDR3 sequence is CASSFEPSGTPYEQYF. Here the CDR3 DNA reads TGCGCCAGCAGCTTTGAACCTAGCGGGACCCCCTACGAGCAGTACTTC.